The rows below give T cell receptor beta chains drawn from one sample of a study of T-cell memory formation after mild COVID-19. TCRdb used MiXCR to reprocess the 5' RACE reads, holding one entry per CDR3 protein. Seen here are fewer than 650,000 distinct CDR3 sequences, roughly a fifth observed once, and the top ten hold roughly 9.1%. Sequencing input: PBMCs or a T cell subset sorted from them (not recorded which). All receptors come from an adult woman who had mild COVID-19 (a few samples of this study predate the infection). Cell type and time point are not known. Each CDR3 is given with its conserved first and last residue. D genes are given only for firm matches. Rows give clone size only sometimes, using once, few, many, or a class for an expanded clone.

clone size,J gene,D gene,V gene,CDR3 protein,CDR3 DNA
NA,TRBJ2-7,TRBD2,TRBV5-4,CASSKDSGGAYEQYF,TGTGCCAGCAGCAAAGATAGCGGGGGGGCCTACGAGCAGTACTTC
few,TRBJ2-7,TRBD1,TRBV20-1,CSVNGQVTYEQYF,TGCAGTGTCAATGGACAGGTCACCTACGAGCAGTACTTC
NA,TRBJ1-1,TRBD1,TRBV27,CASSSTGMVAEAFF,TGTGCCAGCAGTTCGACAGGGATGGTCGCTGAAGCTTTCTTT
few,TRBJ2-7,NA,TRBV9,CASSAPPSYEQYF,TGTGCCAGCAGCGCCCCCCCCTCCTACGAGCAGTACTTC
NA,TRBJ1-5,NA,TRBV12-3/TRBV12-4,CASSPRSGDQPQHF,TGTGCCAGCAGTCCCCGGTCTGGTGATCAGCCCCAGCATTTT
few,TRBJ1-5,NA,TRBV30,CAWSVFSNQPQHF,TGTGCCTGGAGTGTTTTTAGCAATCAGCCCCAGCATTTT
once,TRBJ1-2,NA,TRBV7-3,CASSLTPLRDLRYGCTF,TGTGCCAGCAGCTTAACCCCACTTCGGGACCTCCGATATGGCTGCACCTTC
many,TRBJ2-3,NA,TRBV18,CASSQGTTDTQYF,TGTGCCAGCTCACAGGGAACCACAGATACGCAGTATTTT
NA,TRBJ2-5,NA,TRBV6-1,CASSTTAETQYF,TGTGCCAGCAGCACCACAGCAGAGACCCAGTACTTC
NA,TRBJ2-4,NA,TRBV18,CASSPRQHLAKNIQYF,TGTGCCAGCTCACCACGACAGCATTTAGCCAAAAACATTCAGTACTTC
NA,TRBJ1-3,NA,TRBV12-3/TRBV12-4,CASSTILVSGNTIYF,TGTGCCAGCAGTACCATTCTGGTCTCTGGAAACACCATATATTTT
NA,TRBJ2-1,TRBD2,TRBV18,CASSPSGVAGGNEQFF,TGTGCCAGCTCACCATCGGGAGTTGCGGGGGGAAATGAGCAGTTCTTC
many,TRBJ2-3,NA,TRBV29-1,CSVAGANTDTQYF,TGCAGCGTTGCAGGGGCCAACACAGATACGCAGTATTTT
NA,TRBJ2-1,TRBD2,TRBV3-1,CASSQGSSGAYNEQFF,TGTGCCAGCAGCCAAGGAAGTAGCGGGGCTTACAATGAGCAGTTCTTC
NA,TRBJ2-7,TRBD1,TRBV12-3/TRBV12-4,CASRGVDRVRSYEQYF,TGTGCCAGCAGGGGGGTAGACAGGGTAAGGTCCTACGAGCAGTACTTC
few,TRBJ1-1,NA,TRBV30,CARLRLNTEAFF,TGTGCCCGACTTCGGTTGAACACTGAAGCTTTCTTT
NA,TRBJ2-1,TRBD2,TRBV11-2,CASSGSGRGDGFF,TGTGCCAGCAGCGGTAGCGGGAGAGGTGACGGGTTCTTC
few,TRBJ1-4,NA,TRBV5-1,CASSLAQGPNEKLFF,TGCGCCAGCAGCTTGGCTCAGGGGCCTAATGAAAAACTGTTTTTT
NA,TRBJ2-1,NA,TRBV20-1,CSASGRARAINEQFF,TGCAGTGCTAGTGGACGGGCCCGAGCGATCAATGAGCAGTTCTTC
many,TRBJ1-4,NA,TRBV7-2,CASSSDILMKKLFF,TGTGCCAGCAGCTCGGACATCCTTATGAAAAAACTGTTTTTT
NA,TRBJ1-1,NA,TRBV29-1,CSVVGPSMNTEAFF,TGCAGCGTTGTAGGGCCCAGTATGAACACTGAAGCTTTCTTT
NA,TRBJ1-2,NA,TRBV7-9,CASSFDRHLYGYTF,TGTGCCAGCAGCTTCGACAGACACCTCTATGGCTACACCTTC
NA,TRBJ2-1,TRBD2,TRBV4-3,CASSREREVFHEQFF,TGCGCCAGCAGCCGGGAGCGGGAGGTCTTTCATGAGCAGTTCTTC
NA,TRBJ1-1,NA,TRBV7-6,CASSAPGWNTEAFF,TGTGCCAGCAGCGCCCCGGGATGGAACACTGAAGCTTTCTTT
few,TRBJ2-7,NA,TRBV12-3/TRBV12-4,CASSTAGGPYEQYF,TGTGCCAGCAGTACGGCCGGGGGCCCCTACGAGCAGTACTTC
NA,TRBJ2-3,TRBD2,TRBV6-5,CASSYEAGGSDTQYF,TGTGCCAGCAGTTACGAGGCGGGGGGCTCGGATACGCAGTATTTT
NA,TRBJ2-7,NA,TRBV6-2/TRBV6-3,CAIRREGIYEQYF,TGTGCCATCAGAAGGGAAGGTATCTACGAGCAGTACTTC
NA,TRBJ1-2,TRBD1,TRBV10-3,CAIRDAGQGEVGYTF,TGTGCCATCAGGGACGCGGGACAGGGAGAAGTTGGCTACACCTTC
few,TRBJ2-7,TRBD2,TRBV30,CAWSPTFRLAAPSYEQYF,TGTGCCTGGAGCCCGACTTTCCGGCTAGCGGCTCCCTCCTACGAGCAGTACTTC
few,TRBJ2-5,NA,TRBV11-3,CASSSRDLDWWTQYF,TGTGCCAGCAGCTCGCGGGACCTGGATTGGTGGACCCAGTACTTC
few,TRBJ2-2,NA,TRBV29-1,CSVRTPNTGELFF,TGCAGCGTAAGGACACCGAACACCGGGGAGCTGTTTTTT
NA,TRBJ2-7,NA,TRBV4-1,CASSQAAGDYEQYF,TGCGCCAGCAGCCAAGCTGCCGGCGACTACGAGCAGTACTTC
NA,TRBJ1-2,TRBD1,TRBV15,CATSIDRGNYGYTF,TGTGCCACCAGCATTGACAGGGGAAACTATGGCTACACCTTC
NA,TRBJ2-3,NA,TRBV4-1,CASSQEDADTQYF,TGCGCCAGCAGCCAAGAGGACGCGGATACGCAGTATTTT
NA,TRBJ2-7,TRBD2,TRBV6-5,CASNKGLAGGHPSYEQYF,TGTGCCAGCAACAAGGGACTAGCGGGGGGCCACCCCTCCTACGAGCAGTACTTC
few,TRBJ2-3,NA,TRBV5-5,CASSFWAQDTQYF,TGTGCCAGCAGTTTTTGGGCCCAAGATACGCAGTATTTT
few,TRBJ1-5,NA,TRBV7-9,CASSFTGAGQPQHF,TGTGCCAGCAGCTTCACAGGAGCGGGTCAGCCCCAGCATTTT
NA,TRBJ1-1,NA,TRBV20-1,CSARETVAAFF,TGCAGTGCTAGAGAAACGGTAGCGGCTTTCTTT
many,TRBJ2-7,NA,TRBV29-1,CSVGTTEGEQYF,TGCAGCGTTGGGACTACCGAAGGCGAGCAGTACTTC
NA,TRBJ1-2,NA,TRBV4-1,CASSQSNLEGEGYGYTF,TGCGCCAGCAGCCAATCCAACCTGGAGGGGGAGGGCTATGGCTACACCTTC
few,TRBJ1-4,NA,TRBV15,CATSGSFGKEKLFF,TGTGCCACCAGCGGGTCTTTCGGCAAGGAAAAACTGTTTTTT
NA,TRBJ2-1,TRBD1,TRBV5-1,CASSGGQGAGNEQFF,TGCGCCAGCAGCGGGGGACAGGGGGCCGGCAATGAGCAGTTCTTC
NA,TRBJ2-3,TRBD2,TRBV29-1,CSVERTSGGDTQYF,TGCAGCGTTGAAAGGACTAGCGGGGGCGATACGCAGTATTTT
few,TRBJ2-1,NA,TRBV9,CASSLTPSGSYNEQFF,TGTGCCAGCAGCCTCACCCCGAGTGGATCCTACAATGAGCAGTTCTTC
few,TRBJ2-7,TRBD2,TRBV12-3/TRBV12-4,CASSVLGTSGSYEQYF,TGTGCCAGCAGTGTCTTGGGGACTAGCGGAAGCTACGAGCAGTACTTC
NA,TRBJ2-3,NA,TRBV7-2,CASSLWTVGTDTQYF,TGTGCCAGCAGCTTATGGACAGTTGGAACAGATACGCAGTATTTT
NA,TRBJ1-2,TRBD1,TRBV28,CASSHTGTGNYGYTF,TGTGCCAGCAGCCATACCGGGACAGGGAACTATGGCTACACCTTC
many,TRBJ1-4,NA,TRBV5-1,CASQTTDKRGEKLFF,TGCGCCAGTCAAACTACGGATAAAAGGGGTGAAAAACTGTTTTTT
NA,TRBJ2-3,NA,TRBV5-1,CASSFLEGTDTQYF,TGCGCCAGCAGCTTTTTAGAGGGCACAGATACGCAGTATTTT
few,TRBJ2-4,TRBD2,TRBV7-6,CASSFPRVAGENIQYF,TGTGCCAGCAGCTTCCCCAGGGTAGCGGGGGAAAACATTCAGTACTTC
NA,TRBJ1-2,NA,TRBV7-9,CASSHSIFNYGYTF,TGTGCCAGCAGCCACAGCATTTTTAACTATGGCTACACCTTC
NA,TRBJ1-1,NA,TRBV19,CASSEQKNTEAFF,TGTGCCAGTAGCGAGCAGAAGAACACTGAAGCTTTCTTT
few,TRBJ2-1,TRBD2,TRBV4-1,CASSQDRAGGGEQFF,TGCGCCAGCAGCCAAGATAGAGCGGGGGGGGGTGAGCAGTTCTTC
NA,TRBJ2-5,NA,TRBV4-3,CASSQEGTRRQETQYF,TGCGCCAGCAGCCAAGAGGGGACCAGACGCCAAGAGACCCAGTACTTC
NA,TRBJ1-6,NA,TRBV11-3,CASSKPGSSPLHF,TGTGCCAGCAGCAAACCCGGGAGCTCACCCCTCCACTTT
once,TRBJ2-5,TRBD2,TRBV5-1,CASSSHAGGEETQYF,TGCGCCAGCAGCTCGCACGCGGGGGGTGAAGAGACCCAGTACTTC